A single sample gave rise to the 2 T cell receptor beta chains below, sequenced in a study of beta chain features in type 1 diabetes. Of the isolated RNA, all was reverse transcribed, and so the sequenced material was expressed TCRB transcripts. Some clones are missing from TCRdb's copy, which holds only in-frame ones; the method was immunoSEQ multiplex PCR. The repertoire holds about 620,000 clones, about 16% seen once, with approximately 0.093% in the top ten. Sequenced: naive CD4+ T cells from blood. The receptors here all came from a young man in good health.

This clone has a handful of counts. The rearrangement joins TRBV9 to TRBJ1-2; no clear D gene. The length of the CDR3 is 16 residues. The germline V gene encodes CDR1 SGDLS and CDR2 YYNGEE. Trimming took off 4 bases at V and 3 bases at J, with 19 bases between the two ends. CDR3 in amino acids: CASSPLRSEPYYGYTF. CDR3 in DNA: TGTGCCAGCAGCCCCCTCAGGTCCGAACCTTACTATGGCTACACCTTC.

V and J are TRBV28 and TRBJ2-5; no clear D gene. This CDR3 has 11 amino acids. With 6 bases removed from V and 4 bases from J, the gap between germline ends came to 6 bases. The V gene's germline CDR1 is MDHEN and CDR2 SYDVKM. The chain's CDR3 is CASRSIETQYF. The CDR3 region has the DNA TGTGCCAGCAGGTCAATAGAGACCCAGTACTTC. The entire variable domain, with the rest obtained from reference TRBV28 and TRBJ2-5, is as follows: DVKVTQSSRYLVKRTGEKVFLECVQDMDHENMFWYRQDPGLGLRLIYFSYDVKMKEKGDIPEGYSVSREKKERFSLILESASTNQTSMYLCASRSIETQYFGPGTRLLVL.